This T cell receptor (beta chain) came from a study of cytomegalovirus exposure and HLA in healthy donors. Study as a whole: About 85 million unique TCRs from HLA-typed donors were held in an early release of data. Study-level points and caveats: Association with HLA alleles at 0.05 false discovery rate was found for approximately 18,000 TCR beta sequences in a later analysis. The availability of immune exposure information extended only to CMV serostatus.

CDR1 and CDR2 (germline): SGHRS, YFSETQ. J was trimmed by 4 bases and V by 4 bases; bases with no gene match: 18. The CDR3 covers 18 residues. PCR amplification relied on 60 Vbeta primers (plus 13 Jbeta primers). Authors' processing steps: It was a later analysis that counted tens of millions of unique TCR beta chains, of which 8.5 million to 12 million were shared. Clones were read by immunoSEQ multiplex PCR, and TCRdb kept only the in-frame ones, dropping some. V and J calls and clone size are as listed in that table; D and trimming were resolved from the DNA. The sample consists of about 170,000 clones, roughly 73% of them appearing once. This clone occurred a few times. The antigen remains unidentified.

The chain joins TRBV5-1 to TRBJ2-7; 9 bases match TRBD2. This clonotype was obtained from a female donor in good health and CMV-seronegative. The source material was PBMCs. In DNA form, the CDR3 reads TGCGCCAGCAGCCTTCCTTCTCTCGCGGGAGGGTTGAGGTACGAGCAGTACTTC. Encoded protein: CASSLPSLAGGLRYEQYF.